A single sample gave rise to the 22 T cell receptor beta chains below, sequenced in a study of T cell responses to AZD1222 COVID-19 vaccine (dated by TCRdb to the early 2020s). The time point label on this specimen signifies: baseline before first vaccination. Library preparation was by the immunoSEQ multiplex PCR assay. What TCRdb holds here is the immuneACCESS table cut down to in-frame rearrangements. Part of the clones is not present; checked against another copy, under half of the missing clones reflect an unresolved V gene, and the others are unexplained. The sample table lists over 100,000 clones, around 86% of them with a count of one. Together, the top ten hold 5% to 6.5% of the sample. Sequences were derived from peripheral blood, sampled on day 0 of AZD1222 vaccination. These receptors were taken from an adult in good health.

The genes are TRBV24-1 and TRBJ1-6; possible D gene TRBD1, 5 bases. Germline assignment: CDR1 KGHDR and CDR2 SFDVKD. Deletions cut 8 bases from V and 8 bases from J, with 24 bases between. The CDR3 is made up of 17 amino acids. CDR3 nucleotides: TGTGCCACCAACTACCCGAAGCCGGCGGGGGTCGATTCACCCCTCCACTTT. Encoded protein: CATNYPKPAGVDSPLHF.

V and J are TRBV6-6 and TRBJ2-7, with D unclear. Germline V gives CDR1 MNHNY, CDR2 SVGAGI (reference sequence). Trimming shortened V by 0 bases and J by 2 bases, and 11 bases separated the two germline ends. There are 15 residues in the CDR3. The CDR3 sequence is CASSYSRPKTYEQYF. The CDR3 coding sequence is TGTGCCAGCAGTTACTCTAGGCCTAAGACCTACGAGCAGTACTTC.

This clone appeared a single time. The sample carries other DNA sequences with the same CDR3. The chain employs TRBV7-9 and TRBJ1-5, with TRBD1 matching over 8 bases. The germline V gene has CDR1 SEHNR and CDR2 FQNEAQ (reference sequence). This CDR3 is 14 amino acids long. V was clipped by 6 bases and J by 4 bases; unmatched bases: 5. For the CDR3, the DNA is TGTGCCAGCAGTCTCGACAGGGGTAATCAGCCCCAGCATTTT. It specifies CASSLDRGNQPQHF.

The chain recombines TRBV10-3 with TRBJ1-1; D is perhaps TRBD1 (6 bases). This CDR3 contains 13 residues. Trimming took off 7 bases at V and 1 base at J, with 10 bases between the two ends. Germline CDR1 and CDR2: ENHRY and SYGVKD. This chain's CDR3 is CAITGHTNTEAFF. In DNA form, the CDR3 reads TGTGCCATCACGGGACACACGAACACTGAAGCTTTCTTT.

This chain uses TRBV6-2 or TRBV6-3 with TRBJ2-3; D perhaps matches TRBD1 (7 bases). V was pared by 4 bases and J by 10 bases, with 21 bases between. The CDR3 contains 15 residues. Germline V gene lookup returns CDR1 MNHEY and CDR2 SVGEGT. DNA for the CDR3: TGTGCCAGCAGTTTCGACAGGGACTTACCTGAGGCGCAGTATTTT. It is translated as CASSFDRDLPEAQYF.

The rearrangement joins TRBV6-6 to TRBJ1-2; D possibly corresponds to TRBD1 (5 bases). Trimming took off 1 base at V and 6 bases at J, with 9 bases between the two ends. CDR1 MNHNY and CDR2 SVGAGI come from the germline V gene (reference sequence). The CDR3 is made up of 13 amino acids. Here the CDR3 DNA reads TGTGCCAGCAGTTACTTGCCAGGGAATGGCTACACCTTC. Protein sequence: CASSYLPGNGYTF.

The V call is TRBV9, the J call TRBJ2-3; D is ambiguous. This CDR3 is built from 13 residues. Germline loops: CDR1 SGDLS, CDR2 YYNGEE. The germline V and J ends were trimmed by 4 bases and 6 bases, with 12 bases remaining between them. The CDR3 region is CASSPTVGDTQYF. In nucleotides, the CDR3 is TGTGCCAGCAGCCCTACGGTGGGCGATACGCAGTATTTT.

The sample holds one count of this clone. The chain has TRBV14 and TRBJ1-1; D not certain. V shed 1 base and J shed 10 bases, with 13 bases lying between them. The CDR3 has 13 residues. Germline V gene data show CDR1 as SGHDN and CDR2 as FVKESK. DNA for the CDR3: TGTGCCAGCAGCCAAGCGAGGGCAGGTCGAGCTTTCTTT. Encoded protein: CASSQARAGRAFF.

The chain carries TRBV10-3 and TRBJ2-5; 8 bases are a match to TRBD1. The V gene's germline CDR1 is ENHRY and CDR2 SYGVKD. This CDR3 is 14 amino acids long. After removal of 6 bases from V and 5 bases from J, the junction contained 8 bases not matched to a gene. DNA for the CDR3: TGTGCCATCAGCCCGACAGGGGTTGGGGAGACCCAGTACTTC. Its translation: CAISPTGVGETQYF.

This chain connects TRBV7-9 to TRBJ2-1, with D perhaps TRBD1 (6 bases). The V and J ends lost 7 bases and 4 bases respectively, with 11 bases between them. This CDR3 contains 13 residues. Germline V gene sequence: CDR1 SEHNR, CDR2 FQNEAQ (reference sequence). In nucleotides, the CDR3 is TGTGCCAGCACCGGACAGAAGTACAATGAGCAGTTCTTC. Translating it yields CASTGQKYNEQFF. The full variable domain, with the rest looked up from reference TRBV7-9 and TRBJ2-1, is DTGVSQNPRHKITKRGQNVTFRCDPISEHNRLYWYRQTLGQGPEFLTYFQNEAQLEKSRLLSDRFSAERPKGSFSTLEIQRTEQGDSAMYLCASTGQKYNEQFFGPGTRLTVL.

The chain recombines TRBV27 with TRBJ1-4; 9 nucleotides agree with TRBD1. Germline V gene sequence: CDR1 MNHEY, CDR2 SMNVEV (reference sequence). This CDR3 has 14 residues. V shed 6 bases and J 8 bases; nucleotides not matched to a gene: 7. The DNA for the CDR3 is TGTGCCAGCAGGAGGACAGGGGCCCGAGAAAAACTGTTTTTT. Translated: CASRRTGAREKLFF.

This chain connects TRBV11-2 to TRBJ2-6; 8 positions match TRBD1. Germline CDR1 SGHAT, CDR2 FQNNGV. The CDR3 consists of 16 residues. The ends lost 5 bases at V and 4 bases at J; junction bases unmatched: 7. As DNA, the CDR3 is TGTGCCAGCAGCCACCTGACAGGGGCCGGGGCCAACGTCCTGACTTTC. Translated: CASSHLTGAGANVLTF.

The table lists this clone with a few counts. One end of the junction fails to match germline, which may point to a read error. This chain joins TRBV7-2 and TRBJ1-1; 7 bases align to TRBD1. Germline lookup yields CDR1 SGHTA and CDR2 FQGNSA. This CDR3 is 14 amino acids long. The CDR3 DNA reads TGTGCCAGCAGCTTAGATAGGACAGGCCCCGAGCGGATCTTT. Translating it yields CASSLDRTGPERIF.

The gene calls are TRBV11-2 and TRBJ2-7; no clear D. CDR1 and CDR2 from the germline V gene are SGHAT and FQNNGV. Trimming stripped 1 base from V and 3 bases from J, with 10 bases between. The CDR3 has 14 residues. CDR3 coding DNA: TGTGCCAGCAGCTTAGTTGGCAGCAGCTACGAGCAGTACTTC. Translation: CASSLVGSSYEQYF. The whole variable domain, filled in from reference TRBV11-2 and TRBJ2-7, reads EAGVAQSPRYKIIEKRQSVAFWCNPISGHATLYWYQQILGQGPKLLIQFQNNGVVDDSQLPKDRFSAERLKGVDSTLKIQPAKLEDSAVYLCASSLVGSSYEQYFGPGTRLTVT.

V usage is TRBV6-5 and J usage is TRBJ1-1; D is unresolved. Trimming took 0 bases from V and 14 from J, leaving 19 bases between them. Germline V CDR1 and CDR2: MNHEY, SVGAGI. This CDR3 has 14 amino acids. The DNA for the CDR3 is TGTGCCAGCAGTTACTCGAAAGGAGGCTTGCGAGGATTCTTT. It translates to CASSYSKGGLRGFF.

The J gene is TRBJ2-7, the V gene TRBV7-2, with a possible D match to TRBD2 (7 bases). V lost 2 bases to trimming and J lost 4 bases, with 27 bases between them. The CDR3 length is 19 residues. Germline-derived CDR1 and CDR2 are SGHTA and FQGNSA. The CDR3 region has the DNA TGTGCCAGCAGCTTAACGTCGTACAGGGACTACAAGAACTCATACGAGCAGTACTTC. Encoded protein: CASSLTSYRDYKNSYEQYF. Combining the CDR3 with reference TRBV7-2 and TRBJ2-7 gives the whole variable domain GAGVSQSPSNKVTEKGKDVELRCDPISGHTALYWYRQSLGQGLEFLIYFQGNSAPDKSGLPSDRFSAERTGGSVSTLTIQRTQQEDSAVYLCASSLTSYRDYKNSYEQYFGPGTRLTVT.

This clone was seen only once. The chain joins TRBV5-1 to TRBJ1-4, with D possibly TRBD1 on 6 matching bases. Trimming removed 5 bases from V and 8 bases from J, with 16 bases in between. The CDR3 has 14 amino acids. Germline V gene data show CDR1 as SGHRS and CDR2 as YFSETQ. The CDR3 nucleotides read TGCGCCAGCAGACGAGGTGGGGGGCTAGAAAAACTGTTTTTT. Translation: CASRRGGGLEKLFF.

The rearrangement joins TRBV10-3 to TRBJ1-6, with D perhaps TRBD1 (5 bases). The CDR3 sequence is 16 residues long. CDR1 is ENHRY, CDR2 SYGVKD, per germline. V gave up 4 bases and J gave up 6 bases, with 16 bases separating them. The CDR3 reads CAISGGTLFGNSPLHF. CDR3 DNA sequence: TGTGCCATCAGTGGGGGGACCCTTTTCGGTAATTCACCCCTCCACTTT.

The chain is built from TRBV6-2 or TRBV6-3 and TRBJ1-2, with D possibly matching TRBD1 (5 bases). CDR1 MNHEY and CDR2 SVGEGT come from the germline V gene. The CDR3 is 15 residues long. V was cut by 2 bases and J by 6 bases, with 16 bases left in between. The CDR3 sequence is CASSYPISGYNGYTF. CDR3 in DNA: TGTGCCAGCAGTTACCCCATTTCAGGGTATAATGGCTACACCTTC.

The V and J genes are TRBV11-2 and TRBJ1-3; D is perhaps TRBD1 (6 bases). V lost 1 base and J 0 bases, leaving 10 bases between the germline ends. The germline gives CDR1 SGHAT, CDR2 FQNNGV. The CDR3 loop spans 16 amino acids. The CDR3 DNA is TGTGCCAGCAGCTTAGCTGGGGGCTACTCTGGAAACACCATATATTTT. Its protein is CASSLAGGYSGNTIYF.

This sequence joins TRBV4-1 and TRBJ1-6; TRBD1 matches at 8 bases. This CDR3 comprises 17 residues. V shed 3 bases, J shed 5 bases, and the junction held 9 bases outside the gene matches. Germline CDR1 MGHRA, CDR2 YSYEKL. CDR3 protein: CASSHPRGGQDNSPLHF. DNA of the CDR3: TGCGCCAGCAGCCACCCGCGGGGGGGACAGGATAATTCACCCCTCCACTTT.

The J gene is TRBJ1-4, the V gene TRBV6-5; D unresolved. CDR3 length equals 15 residues. V was pared by 2 bases and J by 3 bases, with 10 bases between. Germline V gives CDR1 MNHEY, CDR2 SVGAGI. The CDR3 spells CASSYGLGSNEKLFF. CDR3 DNA: TGTGCCAGCAGTTACGGCCTCGGGTCTAATGAAAAACTGTTTTTT.